The rows below give T cell receptor beta chains drawn from one sample of a study of Ad26.COV2.S vaccination and SARS-CoV-2 variants. Assay: immunoSEQ multiplex PCR; the TCRdb copy retains only in-frame clones and omits some. The sample comprises more than 250,000 clones, about 89% of which are singletons, and 3% to 4% rests with the top ten. This sample comprised peripheral blood, obtained in a trial of Ad26.COV2.S vaccine versus placebo. The receptors stem from a person between 18 and 59 years old who received the Ad26.COV2.S COVID-19 vaccine or a placebo. CDR3s include the opening cysteine and the closing phenylalanine or tryptophan. Fields, in order: clone size, V gene, D gene, J gene, CDR3 DNA, CDR3 protein. D genes are given only for firm matches. Only part of the rows carry a size: once, few, many, or a class if the clone is expanded.

NA	TRBV7-2	TRBD2	TRBJ2-5	TGTGCCAGCAGCTCCTCCGGGACTAGCGGAGGGTGGGAGACCCAGTACTTC	CASSSSGTSGGWETQYF
NA	TRBV28	NA	TRBJ2-1	TGTGCCAGCAGTCGGGACACGCCAAATGAGCAGTTCTTC	CASSRDTPNEQFF
NA	TRBV5-4	NA	TRBJ2-7	TGTGCCAGCAGCTTGGCGGATTGGGACGAGCAGTACTTC	CASSLADWDEQYF
NA	TRBV10-2	NA	TRBJ2-7	TGCGCCAGTAGAACACAGGGCACCTACGAGCAGTACTTC	CASRTQGTYEQYF
NA	TRBV5-6	NA	TRBJ1-4	TGTGCCAGCAGCCTAGGGTTATCTGCAACTAATGAAAAACTGTTTTTT	CASSLGLSATNEKLFF
few	TRBV20-1	TRBD1	TRBJ1-2	TGCAGTGCTAGGGACAGGGATGGCTACACCTTC	CSARDRDGYTF
once	TRBV12-3/TRBV12-4	NA	TRBJ1-1	TGTGCCAGCAGTTTACGGGGAGGGATTGAAGCTTTCTTT	CASSLRGGIEAFF
NA	TRBV27	NA	TRBJ1-5	TGTGCCAGCAGTTTGCAGGGGTGGAATCAGCCCCAGCATTTT	CASSLQGWNQPQHF
NA	TRBV11-3	NA	TRBJ1-1	TGTGCCAGCAGCCACCGGGCGGACACTGAAGCTTTCTTT	CASSHRADTEAFF
NA	TRBV19	TRBD1	TRBJ2-7	TGTGCCAGTAGTAGCCTACAACAGGGGGTCGCCTACGAGCAGTACTTC	CASSSLQQGVAYEQYF
few	TRBV7-9	NA	TRBJ1-4	TGTGCCAGCAGCTTCCCAGGAAATAATGAAAAACTGTTTTTT	CASSFPGNNEKLFF
NA	TRBV2	NA	TRBJ2-7	TGTGCCAGCAGCGACAGGGGAGGGTCCTACGAGCAGTACTTC	CASSDRGGSYEQYF
NA	TRBV27	NA	TRBJ1-2	TGTGCCAGCAGTCCGAAAGGCCTTCATCTAGCTAACTATGGCTACACCTTC	CASSPKGLHLANYGYTF
once	TRBV2	NA	TRBJ2-5	TGTGCCAGCAGTGGCGAAAGTCAAGAGACCCAGTACTTC	CASSGESQETQYF
NA	TRBV10-3	TRBD2	TRBJ2-7	TGTGCCATCAGCGACGGGCTAGCGGGATTCTACGAGCAGTACTTC	CAISDGLAGFYEQYF
NA	TRBV4-1	TRBD2	TRBJ2-7	TGCGCCAGCAGCCGAGGACTAGGGACCTTCTACGAGCAGTACTTC	CASSRGLGTFYEQYF
NA	TRBV5-4	NA	TRBJ2-7	TGTGCCAGCAGCTTTCAGGGTGGGGACGAGCAGTACTTC	CASSFQGGDEQYF
NA	TRBV20-1	NA	TRBJ1-1	TGCAGTGCTACTGACGACGGGATCACTGAAGCTTTCTTT	CSATDDGITEAFF
once	TRBV30	NA	TRBJ1-2	TGTGCCTGGAGTGTAACAGGAGCGTGGTACTATGGCTACACCTTC	CAWSVTGAWYYGYTF
NA	TRBV18	NA	TRBJ1-1	TGTGCCAGCTCCACCCGGCCGGGGCGGAACACTGAAGCTTTCTTT	CASSTRPGRNTEAFF
NA	TRBV4-2	NA	TRBJ2-3	TGTGCCAGCAGCTACCGTATCGCATCACGGTCAGATACGCAGTATTTT	CASSYRIASRSDTQYF
NA	TRBV20-1	NA	TRBJ1-1	TGCAGTGCAAGTAAGCAGGGGATGAACACTGAAGCTTTCTTT	CSASKQGMNTEAFF
NA	TRBV12-3/TRBV12-4	NA	TRBJ2-3	TGTGCCAGCAGTTCCACAGATACGCAGTATTTT	CASSSTDTQYF
NA	TRBV30	NA	TRBJ2-1	TGTGCCTGGAGAAACACCCCCGGAAAACTGGTGCAGTTCTTC	CAWRNTPGKLVQFF
NA	TRBV5-1	TRBD1	TRBJ1-2	TGCGCCAGCAGCTTGGGGATACAGGGGGCGGCTAACTATGGCTACACCTTC	CASSLGIQGAANYGYTF
NA	TRBV7-2	TRBD2	TRBJ2-3	TGTGCCAGCAGCCCCGCGGGGGGGGCCGGCATGGATACGCAGTATTTT	CASSPAGGAGMDTQYF
NA	TRBV7-2	NA	TRBJ1-1	TGTGCCAGCAGCTTACCTTCAAGGGCAGCTCCAAACACTGAAGCTTTCTTT	CASSLPSRAAPNTEAFF
few	TRBV2	NA	TRBJ1-1	TGTGCCAGCAAAGGGTCCAGGAACACTGAAGCTTTCTTT	CASKGSRNTEAFF
NA	TRBV11-2	NA	TRBJ2-7	TGTGCCAGCAGCTTAGGGCCCAGGGACGGGCAGTACTTC	CASSLGPRDGQYF
NA	TRBV3-1/TRBV3-2	NA	TRBJ1-2	TGTGCCAGCAGCCAAGTAAGGTCGGGAAGGGAATATGGCTACACCTTC	CASSQVRSGREYGYTF
once	TRBV3-1/TRBV3-2	NA	TRBJ1-3	TGTGCCAGCAGCCTTTCCCACAACTCTGGAAACACCATATATTTT	CASSLSHNSGNTIYF